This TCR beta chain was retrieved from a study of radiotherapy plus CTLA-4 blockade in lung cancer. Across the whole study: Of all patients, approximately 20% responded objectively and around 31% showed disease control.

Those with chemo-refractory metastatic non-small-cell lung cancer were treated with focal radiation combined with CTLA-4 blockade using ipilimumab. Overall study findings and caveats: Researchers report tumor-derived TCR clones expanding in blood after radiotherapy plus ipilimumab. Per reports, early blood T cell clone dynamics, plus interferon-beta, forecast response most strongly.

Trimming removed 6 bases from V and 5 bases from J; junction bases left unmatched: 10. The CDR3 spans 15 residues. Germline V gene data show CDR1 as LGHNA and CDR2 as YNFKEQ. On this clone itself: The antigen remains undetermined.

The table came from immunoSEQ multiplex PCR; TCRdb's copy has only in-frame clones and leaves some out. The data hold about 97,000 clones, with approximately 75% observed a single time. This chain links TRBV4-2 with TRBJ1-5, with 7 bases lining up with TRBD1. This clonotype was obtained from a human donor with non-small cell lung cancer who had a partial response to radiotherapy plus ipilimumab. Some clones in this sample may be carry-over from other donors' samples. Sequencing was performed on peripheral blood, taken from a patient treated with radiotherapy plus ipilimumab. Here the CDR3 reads CASRQIQGVDQPQHF. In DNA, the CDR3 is TGTGCCAGCAGACAGATCCAGGGGGTGGATCAGCCCCAGCATTTT.